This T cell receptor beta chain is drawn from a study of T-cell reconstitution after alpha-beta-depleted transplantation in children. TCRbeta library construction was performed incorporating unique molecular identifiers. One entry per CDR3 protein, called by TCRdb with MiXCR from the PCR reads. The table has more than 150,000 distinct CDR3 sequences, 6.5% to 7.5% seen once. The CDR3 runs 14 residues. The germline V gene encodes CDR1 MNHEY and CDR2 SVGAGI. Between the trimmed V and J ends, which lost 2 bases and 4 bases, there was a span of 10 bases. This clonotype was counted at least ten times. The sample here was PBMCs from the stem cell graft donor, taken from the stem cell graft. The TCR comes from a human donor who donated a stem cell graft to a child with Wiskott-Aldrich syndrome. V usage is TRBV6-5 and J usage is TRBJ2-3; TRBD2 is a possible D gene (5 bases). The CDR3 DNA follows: TGTGCCAGCAGTTACACCCCTAGCCCAGATACGCAGTATTTT. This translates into CASSYTPSPDTQYF.